These T cell receptor beta chains were read from a single sample in a study of T cells in Graves' hyperthyroidism and ophthalmopathy. Each CDR3 protein is one row after TCRdb ran MiXCR on the multiplex PCR reads. The repertoire holds about 360,000 distinct CDR3 sequences, 15% to 18% seen once, with roughly a quarter in the top ten. Material for sequencing was blood. These receptors all come from a woman aged 18-29 years with Graves' hyperthyroidism that later progressed to Graves' ophthalmopathy. Both conserved end residues are part of each CDR3. A D gene is named only where the DNA matches it firmly. The listing skips clone size in some rows; elsewhere it reads once, few, many or a size class.

DNA,CDR3,V,D,J,size
TGTGCCAGCAGTCAAAGACAGGGGGCGGAATACGAGCAGTACTTC,CASSQRQGAEYEQYF,TRBV12-3/TRBV12-4,TRBD1,TRBJ2-7,-
TGTGCCAGCAGCCCGACAGCGGGCAAAAATGAGCAGTTCTTC,CASSPTAGKNEQFF,TRBV11-2,-,TRBJ2-1,many
TGTGCCAGCCTAGCAGTAGGGACTAGCGCCTCCTACGAGCAGTACTTC,CASLAVGTSASYEQYF,TRBV28,TRBD2,TRBJ2-7,many
TGTGCCACCACCCGAAACTCTGGCGGACTCACAGATACGCAGTATTTT,CATTRNSGGLTDTQYF,TRBV19,-,TRBJ2-3,few
TGTGCCACCAGCAGAGGGGATTCGGGACAGGGGTCGGACATTCAGTACTTC,CATSRGDSGQGSDIQYF,TRBV15,TRBD1,TRBJ2-4,-
TGCAGTGCTAGAACTGGGGAGACAGGGAAGGACGAGCAGTACTTC,CSARTGETGKDEQYF,TRBV20-1,TRBD1,TRBJ2-7,few
TGTGCCAGCAGCGACTTACTAGTTACCGGGGAGCTGTTTTTT,CASSDLLVTGELFF,TRBV7-2,-,TRBJ2-2,-
TGTGCCAGCAGCTCTTTCCTAGCGGCCTACAATGAGCAGTTCTTC,CASSSFLAAYNEQFF,TRBV7-2,TRBD2,TRBJ2-1,many
TGTGCCAGCAGTTCTCCGGGCTCTATTCCAGGCGAGCAGTACTTC,CASSSPGSIPGEQYF,TRBV28,-,TRBJ2-7,many
TGTGCCAGCAGCCCCCGAGGCCGGGGGGTGGGTCGGGAAGAGACCCAGTACTTC,CASSPRGRGVGREETQYF,TRBV7-8,TRBD2,TRBJ2-5,many
TGTGCCAGCAGCCCCCGGGACAGCGAAATCCAACACTATGGCTACACCTTC,CASSPRDSEIQHYGYTF,TRBV5-4,TRBD1,TRBJ1-2,-
TGTGCCAGCAGCTTAGGCAGGGAGAGCATTCAGTACTTC,CASSLGRESIQYF,TRBV7-6,-,TRBJ2-4,few
TGCGCCAGCAGCCGGACTAGCGGGGAAATCAATACCTACGAGCAGTACTTC,CASSRTSGEINTYEQYF,TRBV5-1,TRBD2,TRBJ2-7,many
TGTGCCAGCAGCCAACGTAGCCCTAACAATGAGCAGTTCTTC,CASSQRSPNNEQFF,TRBV3-1,-,TRBJ2-1,many
TGTGCCAGCAGTTTGGAGATCAACTATGGCTACACCTTC,CASSLEINYGYTF,TRBV6-5,-,TRBJ1-2,many
TGTGCCTGGAGTAGGGACAGCTACGAGCAGTACTTC,CAWSRDSYEQYF,TRBV30,TRBD1,TRBJ2-7,many
TGTGCCAGCAGCTGGGACGCCGGCTCTGGAAACACCATATATTTT,CASSWDAGSGNTIYF,TRBV5-5,-,TRBJ1-3,-
TGCAGTGCTACTAACACTAGCGGGAGCGGGTGGGCGCAGTATTTT,CSATNTSGSGWAQYF,TRBV20-1,TRBD2,TRBJ2-3,-